This entry lists 2 T cell receptor beta chains sequenced from one sample in a study of vaccination and CD4 T cells after COVID-19. Their target antigens are unknown. The study sequenced cultured CD4+ T cell DNA using the Oncomine TCR Beta short-read assay. TCRdb itself ran the PCR reads through MiXCR, one entry per CDR3 protein. The sample includes 15,000 or so distinct CDR3 sequences, about 39% of them seen just once. The treatment is: approximately 11-day PBMC culture with coronavirus spike peptide pools or control peptides (ViraFEST assay). The sequenced material came from CD4+ T cells from blood, cultured in vitro. The receptors derive from a human donor who had recovered from COVID-19.

The chain employs TRBV2 and TRBJ2-7; D not resolved. CDR3 length: 11 amino acids. Per the germline V gene, CDR1 is SNHLY and CDR2 is FYNNEI. The V and J ends lost 2 bases and 2 bases respectively, with 1 base between them. The CDR3 protein is CASSETYEQYF. The CDR3 DNA follows: TGTGCCAGCAGTGAAACCTACGAGCAGTACTTC.

In its sample, this clonotype was seen a few times. The genes are TRBV4-1 and TRBJ1-1; 8 bases line up with TRBD1. The CDR3 spans 18 residues. The germline V gene has CDR1 MGHRA and CDR2 YSYEKL. Trimming at V came to 3 bases and at J to 3 bases, leaving 15 bases not matched to a gene. CDR3 protein: CASSHKTGGTLRYTEAFF. The CDR3, as DNA: TGCGCCAGCAGCCACAAAACAGGGGGAACCCTTCGGTACACTGAAGCTTTCTTT.